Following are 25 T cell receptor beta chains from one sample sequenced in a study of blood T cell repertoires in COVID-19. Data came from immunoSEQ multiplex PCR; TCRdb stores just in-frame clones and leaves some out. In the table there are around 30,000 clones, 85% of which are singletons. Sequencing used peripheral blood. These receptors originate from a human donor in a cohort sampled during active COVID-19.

The CDR3 DNA is TGCGCCAGCAGCCAAGAGGCCCCAGCGGGGGGGATCGGGGAGCTGTTTTTT. This translates into CASSQEAPAGGIGELFF. The rearrangement uses TRBV4-1 and TRBJ2-2; 10 bases line up with TRBD2. Germline CDR1 is MGHRA and CDR2 is YSYEKL. V shed 0 bases, J shed 7 bases, and the junction held 8 bases outside the gene matches. The CDR3 consists of 17 residues.

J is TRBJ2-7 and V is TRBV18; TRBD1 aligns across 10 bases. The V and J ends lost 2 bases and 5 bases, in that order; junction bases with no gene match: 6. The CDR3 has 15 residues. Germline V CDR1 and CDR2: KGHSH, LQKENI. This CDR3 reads CASSPKPGQGDEQYF. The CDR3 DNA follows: TGTGCCAGCTCACCAAAGCCTGGACAGGGGGACGAGCAGTACTTC.

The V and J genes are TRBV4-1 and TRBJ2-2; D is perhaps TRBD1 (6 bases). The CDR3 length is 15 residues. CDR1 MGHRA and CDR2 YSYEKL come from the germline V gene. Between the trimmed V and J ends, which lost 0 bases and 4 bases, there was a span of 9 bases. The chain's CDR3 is CASSQEWGRTGELFF. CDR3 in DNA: TGCGCCAGCAGCCAAGAGTGGGGGCGCACCGGGGAGCTGTTTTTT.

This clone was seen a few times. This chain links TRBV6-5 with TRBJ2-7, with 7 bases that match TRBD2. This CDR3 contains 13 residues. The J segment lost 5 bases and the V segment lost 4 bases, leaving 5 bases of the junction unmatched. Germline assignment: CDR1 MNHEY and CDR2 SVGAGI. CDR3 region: CASSSGRGDEQYF. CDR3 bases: TGTGCCAGCAGTTCCGGACGGGGGGACGAGCAGTACTTC.

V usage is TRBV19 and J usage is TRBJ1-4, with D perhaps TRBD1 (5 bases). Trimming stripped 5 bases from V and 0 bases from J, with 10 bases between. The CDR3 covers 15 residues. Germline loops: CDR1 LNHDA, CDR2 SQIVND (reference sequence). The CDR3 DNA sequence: TGTGCCAGTAGTGCGGGGGATGCAACTAATGAAAAACTGTTTTTT. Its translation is CASSAGDATNEKLFF.

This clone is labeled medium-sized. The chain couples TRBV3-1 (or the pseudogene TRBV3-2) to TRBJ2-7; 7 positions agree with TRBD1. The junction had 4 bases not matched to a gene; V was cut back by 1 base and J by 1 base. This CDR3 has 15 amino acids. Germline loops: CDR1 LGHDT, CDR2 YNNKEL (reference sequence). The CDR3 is CASSQGDSPSYEQYF. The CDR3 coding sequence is TGTGCCAGCAGCCAAGGGGACAGTCCATCCTACGAGCAGTACTTC.

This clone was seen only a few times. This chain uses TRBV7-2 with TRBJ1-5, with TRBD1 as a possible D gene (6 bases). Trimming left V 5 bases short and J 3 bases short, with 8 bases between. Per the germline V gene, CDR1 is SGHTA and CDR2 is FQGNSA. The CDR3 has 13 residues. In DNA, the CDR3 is TGTGCCAGCAGCCCAGGGGTCAATCAGCCCCAGCATTTT. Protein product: CASSPGVNQPQHF.

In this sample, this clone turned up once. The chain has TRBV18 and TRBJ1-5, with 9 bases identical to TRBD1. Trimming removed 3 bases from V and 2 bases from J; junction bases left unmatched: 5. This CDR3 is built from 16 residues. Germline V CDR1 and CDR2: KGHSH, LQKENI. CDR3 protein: CASSPFTGGGNQPQHF. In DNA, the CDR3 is TGTGCCAGCTCACCGTTCACAGGGGGCGGCAATCAGCCCCAGCATTTT.

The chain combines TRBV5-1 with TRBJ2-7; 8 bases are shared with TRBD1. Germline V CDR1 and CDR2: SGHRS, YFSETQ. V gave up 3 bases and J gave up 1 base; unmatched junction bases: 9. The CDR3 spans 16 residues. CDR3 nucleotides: TGCGCCAGCAGCTGGAACCAGGGGGCTTCGTCCTACGAGCAGTACTTC. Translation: CASSWNQGASSYEQYF.

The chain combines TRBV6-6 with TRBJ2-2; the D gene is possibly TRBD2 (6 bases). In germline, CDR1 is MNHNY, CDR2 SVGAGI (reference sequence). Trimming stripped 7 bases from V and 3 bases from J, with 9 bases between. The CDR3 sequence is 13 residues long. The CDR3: CASKGGDTGELFF. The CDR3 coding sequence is TGTGCCAGCAAGGGAGGAGACACCGGGGAGCTGTTTTTT.

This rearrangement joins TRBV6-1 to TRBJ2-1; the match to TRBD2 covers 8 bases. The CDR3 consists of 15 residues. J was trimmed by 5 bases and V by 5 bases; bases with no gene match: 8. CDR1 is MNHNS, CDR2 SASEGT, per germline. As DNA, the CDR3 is TGTGCCAGCAGTCCAAGCGGGAGCAGCGACAATGAGCAGTTCTTC. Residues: CASSPSGSSDNEQFF.

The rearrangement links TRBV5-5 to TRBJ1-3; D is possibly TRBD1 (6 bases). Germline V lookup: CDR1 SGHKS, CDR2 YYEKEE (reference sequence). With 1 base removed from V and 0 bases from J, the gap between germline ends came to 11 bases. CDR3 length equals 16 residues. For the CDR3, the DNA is TGTGCCAGCAGCTTGCGACAGGAGAGCTCTGGAAACACCATATATTTT. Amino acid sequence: CASSLRQESSGNTIYF.

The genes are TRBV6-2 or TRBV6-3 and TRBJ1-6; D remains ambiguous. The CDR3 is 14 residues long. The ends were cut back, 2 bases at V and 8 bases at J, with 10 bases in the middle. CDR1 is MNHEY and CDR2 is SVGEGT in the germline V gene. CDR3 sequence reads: CASSYQRRDSPLHF. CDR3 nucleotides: TGTGCCAGCAGTTACCAAAGAAGAGATTCACCCCTCCACTTT.

CDR3 loop: CASSWDSTNEKLFF. The CDR3 region has the DNA TGCGCCAGCAGCTGGGACTCAACTAATGAAAAACTGTTTTTT. The chain uses TRBV5-1 and TRBJ1-4; a weak D match, TRBD1 (5 bases). V lost 3 bases and J lost 0, with 6 bases in between. Looked up from germline, CDR1 is SGHRS and CDR2 is YFSETQ. The CDR3 has 14 residues.

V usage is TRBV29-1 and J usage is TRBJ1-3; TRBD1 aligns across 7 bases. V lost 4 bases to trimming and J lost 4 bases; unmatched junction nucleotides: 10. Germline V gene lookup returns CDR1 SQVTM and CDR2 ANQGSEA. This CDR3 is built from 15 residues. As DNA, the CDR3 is TGCAGCGTTGCCCCAAATGACAGGGTCGGAAACACCATATATTTT. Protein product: CSVAPNDRVGNTIYF.

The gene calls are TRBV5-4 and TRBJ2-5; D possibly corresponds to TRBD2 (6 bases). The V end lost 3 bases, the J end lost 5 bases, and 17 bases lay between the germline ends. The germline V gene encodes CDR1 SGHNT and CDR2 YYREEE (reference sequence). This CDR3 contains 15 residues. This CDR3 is CASSSRLSGWETQYF. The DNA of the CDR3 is TGTGCCAGCAGCTCCCGACTAAGCGGGTGGGAGACCCAGTACTTC.

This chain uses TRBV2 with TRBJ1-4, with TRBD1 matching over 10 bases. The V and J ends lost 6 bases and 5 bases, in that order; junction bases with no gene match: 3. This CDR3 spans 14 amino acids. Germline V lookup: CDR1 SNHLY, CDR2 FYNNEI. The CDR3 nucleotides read TGTGCCAGCAGCGGGACAGGGGTAAATGAAAAACTGTTTTTT. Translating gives CASSGTGVNEKLFF.

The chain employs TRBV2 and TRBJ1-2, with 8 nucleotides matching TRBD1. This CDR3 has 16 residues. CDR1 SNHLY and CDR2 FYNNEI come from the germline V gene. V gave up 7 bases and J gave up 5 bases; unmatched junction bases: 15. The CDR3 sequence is CASTLDRVGRLYGYTF. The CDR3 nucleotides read TGTGCCAGCACCTTGGACAGGGTCGGTCGTCTGTATGGCTACACCTTC.

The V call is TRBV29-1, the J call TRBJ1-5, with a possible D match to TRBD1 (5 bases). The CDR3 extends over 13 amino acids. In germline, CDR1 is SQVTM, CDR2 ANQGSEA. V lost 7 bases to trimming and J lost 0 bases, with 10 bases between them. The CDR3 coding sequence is TGCAGCGACCCGGGACTTAGCAATCAGCCCCAGCATTTT. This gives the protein CSDPGLSNQPQHF.

The CDR3 loop is CASSSNRDLGSPLHF. CDR3 nucleotides: TGTGCCAGCAGCTCTAACCGGGACTTGGGTTCACCCCTCCACTTT. This chain connects TRBV13 to TRBJ1-6, with a tentative D call TRBD1 (5 bases). Germline CDR1 reads PRHDT; CDR2 reads FYEKMQ (reference sequence). V dropped 4 bases and J dropped 9 bases, with 16 bases sitting between them. The CDR3 length is 15 residues. The full variable domain, in which reference TRBV13 and TRBJ1-6 provide the parts outside the CDR3, is AAGVIQSPRHLIKEKRETATLKCYPIPRHDTVYWYQQGPGQDPQFLISFYEKMQSDKGSIPDRFSAQQFSDYHSELNMSSLELGDSALYFCASSSNRDLGSPLHFGNGTRLTVT.

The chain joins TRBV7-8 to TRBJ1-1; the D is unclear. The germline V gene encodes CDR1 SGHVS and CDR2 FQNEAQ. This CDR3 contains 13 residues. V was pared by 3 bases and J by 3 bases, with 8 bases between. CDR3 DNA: TGTGCCAGCAGCTTCACAGCTTACACTGAAGCTTTCTTT. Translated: CASSFTAYTEAFF.

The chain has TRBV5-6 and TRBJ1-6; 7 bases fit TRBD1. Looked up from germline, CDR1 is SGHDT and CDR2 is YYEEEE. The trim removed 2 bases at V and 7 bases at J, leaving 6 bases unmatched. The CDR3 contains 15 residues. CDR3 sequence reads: CASSFPTGNNSPLHF. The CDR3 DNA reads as TGTGCCAGCAGCTTTCCGACAGGGAACAATTCACCCCTCCACTTT.

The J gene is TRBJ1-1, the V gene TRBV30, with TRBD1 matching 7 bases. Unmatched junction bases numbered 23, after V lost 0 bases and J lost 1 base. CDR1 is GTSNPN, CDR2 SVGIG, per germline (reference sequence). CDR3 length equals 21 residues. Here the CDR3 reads CAWSVLSAGGISRSGNTEAFF. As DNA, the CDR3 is TGTGCCTGGAGTGTACTCTCGGCAGGGGGTATCTCTAGAAGTGGGAACACTGAAGCTTTCTTT.

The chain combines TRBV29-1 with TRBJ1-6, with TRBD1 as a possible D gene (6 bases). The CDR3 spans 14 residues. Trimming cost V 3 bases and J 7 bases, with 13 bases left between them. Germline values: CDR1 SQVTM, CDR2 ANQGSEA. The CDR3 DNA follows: TGCAGCGTTGACTCAGGGGTTCTCAATTCACCCCTCCACTTT. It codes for CSVDSGVLNSPLHF.

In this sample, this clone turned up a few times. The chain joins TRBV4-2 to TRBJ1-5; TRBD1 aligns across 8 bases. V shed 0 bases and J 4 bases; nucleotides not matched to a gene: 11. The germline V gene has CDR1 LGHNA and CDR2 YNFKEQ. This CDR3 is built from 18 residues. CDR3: CASSQEPWTGRRNQPQHF. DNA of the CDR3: TGTGCCAGCAGCCAAGAACCTTGGACAGGGAGGAGGAATCAGCCCCAGCATTTT.